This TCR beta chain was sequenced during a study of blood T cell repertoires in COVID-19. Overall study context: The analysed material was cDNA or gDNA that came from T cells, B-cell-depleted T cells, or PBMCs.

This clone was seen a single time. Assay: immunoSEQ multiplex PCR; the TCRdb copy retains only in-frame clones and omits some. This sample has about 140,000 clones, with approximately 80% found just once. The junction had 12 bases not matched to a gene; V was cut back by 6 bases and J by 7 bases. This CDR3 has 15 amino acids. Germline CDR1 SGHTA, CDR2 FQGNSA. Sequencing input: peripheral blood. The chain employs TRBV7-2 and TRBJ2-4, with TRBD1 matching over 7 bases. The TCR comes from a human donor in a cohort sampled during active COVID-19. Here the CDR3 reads CASSPHRDRSNIQYF. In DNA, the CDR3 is TGTGCCAGCAGTCCCCACCGGGACAGATCGAACATTCAGTACTTC.